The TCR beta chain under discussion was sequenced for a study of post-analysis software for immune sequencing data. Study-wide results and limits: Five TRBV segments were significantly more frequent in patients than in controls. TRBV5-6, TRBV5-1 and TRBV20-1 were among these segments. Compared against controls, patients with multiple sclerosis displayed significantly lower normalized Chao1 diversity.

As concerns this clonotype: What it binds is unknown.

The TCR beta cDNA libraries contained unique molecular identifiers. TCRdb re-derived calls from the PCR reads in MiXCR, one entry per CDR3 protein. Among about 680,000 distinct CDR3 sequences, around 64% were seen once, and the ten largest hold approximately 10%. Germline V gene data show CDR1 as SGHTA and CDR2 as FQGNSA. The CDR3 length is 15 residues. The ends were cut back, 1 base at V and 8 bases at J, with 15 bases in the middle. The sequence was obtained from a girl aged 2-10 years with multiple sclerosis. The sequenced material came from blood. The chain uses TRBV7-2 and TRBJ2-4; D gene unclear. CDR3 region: CASSLEGRLGDIQYF. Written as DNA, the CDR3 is TGTGCCAGCAGCTTAGAGGGCCGTTTGGGTGACATTCAGTACTTC.